The 22 T cell receptor beta chains in this list originate from one sample, sequenced in a study of beta chain features in type 1 diabetes. Study-wide results and limits: Across all four CD4+ subsets, people with type 1 diabetes showed modestly shorter TCRB CDR3s.

These receptors are not linked to any known antigen. Every isolated RNA sample was fully reverse transcribed, so sequencing captured expressed TCRB transcripts. Libraries were prepared by immunoSEQ multiplex PCR; TCRdb keeps only in-frame clonotypes and omits some of them. The sample records fewer than 400,000 clones, 9.3% being singletons. Sequencing was performed on central memory CD4+ T cells from blood. The receptors were sampled from a man aged 25 to 40 with type 1 diabetes.

This clone has only a few counts. V usage is TRBV7-2 and J usage is TRBJ2-1; 8 nucleotides match TRBD1. Per germline, CDR1 SGHTA and CDR2 FQGNSA. The CDR3 totals 15 residues. The V segment lost 1 base and the J segment 6 bases; nucleotides outside the gene matches: 5. In nucleotides, the CDR3 is TGTGCCAGCAGCTTAGGACAGGGGTTGGGCAATGAGCAGTTCTTC. It encodes CASSLGQGLGNEQFF.

The chain uses TRBV20-1 and TRBJ1-1; D is unclear. V lost 0 bases and J lost 10, with 9 bases in between. This CDR3 comprises 11 residues. Looked up from germline, CDR1 is DFQATT and CDR2 is SNEGSKA (reference sequence). Here the CDR3 reads CSARDPPGAFF. DNA of the CDR3: TGCAGTGCTAGAGATCCGCCGGGAGCTTTCTTT.

V is TRBV7-9 and J is TRBJ1-2; 12 bases fit TRBD1. The V gene's germline CDR1 is SEHNR and CDR2 FQNEAQ (reference sequence). This CDR3 is 15 amino acids long. After removal of 5 bases from V and 7 bases from J, the junction contained 8 bases not matched to a gene. DNA for the CDR3: TGTGCCAGCAGCCCCGGGACAGGGGGCCGTAGTGGCTACACCTTC. It codes for CASSPGTGGRSGYTF.

The chain uses TRBV5-1 and TRBJ2-1, with D possibly matching TRBD1 (5 bases). Germline CDR1 is SGHRS and CDR2 is YFSETQ. V was cut by 2 bases and J by 0 bases, with 9 bases left in between. The CDR3 is made up of 15 amino acids. The CDR3 loop reads CASSFGASSYNEQFF. For the CDR3, the DNA is TGCGCCAGCAGCTTTGGGGCAAGCTCCTACAATGAGCAGTTCTTC.

This sequence joins TRBV11-3 and TRBJ2-1, with 10 bases matching TRBD2. From germline, CDR1 is SGHNT and CDR2 YENEEA. Unmatched junction bases numbered 14, after V lost 4 bases and J lost 8 bases. There are 17 residues in the CDR3. CDR3 region: CASSSPLTSGVGDEQFF. The CDR3 DNA reads as TGTGCCAGCAGCTCACCCCTAACTAGCGGGGTGGGGGATGAGCAGTTCTTC.

The chain recombines TRBV4-2 with TRBJ2-2; 11 positions agree with TRBD2. The germline gives CDR1 LGHNA, CDR2 YNFKEQ. Losses at the gene ends were 0 bases for V and 6 bases for J; bases not matched to a gene: 12. This CDR3 contains 19 residues. CDR3 in DNA: TGTGCCAGCAGCCAAGACCCACTCCCCCTAGCGGGGGGACCCGGGGAGCTGTTTTTT. It specifies CASSQDPLPLAGGPGELFF.

This clone was detected a few times. Other DNA sequences in the sample encode the same CDR3. V and J are TRBV29-1 and TRBJ2-2; 7 positions agree with TRBD2. Germline V gives CDR1 SQVTM, CDR2 ANQGSEA. The CDR3 runs 14 residues. V lost 3 bases to trimming and J lost 2 bases; unmatched junction nucleotides: 3. Written as DNA, the CDR3 is TGCAGCGTTGAGGGAGGGGACAACACCGGGGAGCTGTTTTTT. This codes for CSVEGGDNTGELFF.

The V call is TRBV29-1, the J call TRBJ1-3, with D uncertain. CDR3 size: 13 residues. Germline CDR1 reads SQVTM; CDR2 reads ANQGSEA. Trimming left V 3 bases short and J 0 bases short, with 6 bases between. The CDR3 sequence: CSVEVDSGNTIYF. Here the CDR3 DNA reads TGCAGCGTTGAGGTTGACTCTGGAAACACCATATATTTT.

The rearrangement joins TRBV29-1 to TRBJ2-3, with D possibly TRBD1 on 5 matching bases. The CDR3 has 14 amino acids. V was trimmed by 6 bases and J by 4 bases, leaving 17 bases between them. Germline CDR1 is SQVTM and CDR2 is ANQGSEA. As DNA, the CDR3 is TGCAGCGTATCGCAGGGTGACCGGTCAGATACGCAGTATTTT. It encodes CSVSQGDRSDTQYF.

In its sample, this clone was seen a few times. The J gene is TRBJ2-3, the V gene TRBV7-8; 13 nucleotides match TRBD2. J lost 8 bases, V lost 6 bases, and 11 bases had no gene match. The CDR3 is 16 amino acids. The germline CDR1 and CDR2 sequences are SGHVS and FQNEAQ. CDR3 sequence reads: CASRPTSGGAGGTQYF. Here the CDR3 DNA reads TGTGCCAGCAGGCCAACTAGCGGGGGGGCCGGAGGTACGCAGTATTTT.

Only one count was recorded for this clone. The chain recombines TRBV7-2 with TRBJ1-1; weak D call: TRBD1 (5 bases). Germline values: CDR1 SGHTA, CDR2 FQGNSA. The ends were cut back, 1 base at V and 7 bases at J, with 19 bases in the middle. This CDR3 comprises 16 residues. The CDR3 here is CASSLGQYSIRVEAFF. The DNA for the CDR3 is TGTGCCAGCAGCTTAGGACAGTATAGCATAAGGGTTGAAGCTTTCTTT.

The chain links TRBV28 to TRBJ2-7; D may be TRBD2 (5 bases). Trimming took off 5 bases at V and 0 bases at J, with 14 bases between the two ends. The CDR3 sequence is 15 residues long. Germline assignment: CDR1 MDHEN and CDR2 SYDVKM. CDR3 residues: CASSDPSDFSYEQYF. CDR3 coding DNA: TGTGCCAGCAGTGACCCGTCGGACTTCTCCTACGAGCAGTACTTC.

The V and J genes are TRBV4-2 and TRBJ2-2; 10 positions agree with TRBD1. Germline CDR1 and CDR2: LGHNA and YNFKEQ. This CDR3 is 16 amino acids long. Germline trimming cut 4 bases from V and 2 bases from J; bases unmatched to any gene: 4. CDR3 protein: CASSLGQGGNTGELFF. CDR3 bases: TGTGCCAGCAGCCTCGGACAGGGGGGTAACACCGGGGAGCTGTTTTTT.

This clone has just a few counts. The chain has TRBV2 and TRBJ2-1; D is undetermined. The CDR3 covers 13 residues. Germline V CDR1 and CDR2: SNHLY, FYNNEI. V was clipped by 6 bases and J by 2 bases, with 8 bases between them. The CDR3 sequence: CASSTYAYNEQFF. As DNA, the CDR3 is TGTGCCAGCAGCACCTACGCCTACAATGAGCAGTTCTTC.

This clone was found many times. The gene calls are TRBV4-3 and TRBJ2-7; 8 bases map to TRBD1. CDR1 and CDR2 (germline): LGHNA, YSLEER. The length of the CDR3 is 15 residues. With 0 bases clipped from V and 7 bases from J, the junction kept 8 bases outside the gene matches. This chain's CDR3 is CASSQEQGAAGEQYF. The CDR3 coding sequence is TGCGCCAGCAGCCAAGAGCAGGGGGCGGCGGGTGAGCAGTACTTC.

The chain joins TRBV28 to TRBJ2-5; TRBD1 matches at 9 bases. V lost 5 bases, J lost 5 bases, and 9 bases stayed unmatched. This CDR3 contains 15 residues. Germline CDR1 and CDR2: MDHEN and SYDVKM. CDR3 sequence (DNA): TGTGCCAGCAGTCCCCAAGGACAGGGGTTGGAGACCCAGTACTTC. This translates into CASSPQGQGLETQYF.

This clone turned up a few times. With only one base between it and a far larger clone, this is likely a read error. Other DNA sequences from this sample encode an identical CDR3 as well. The V and J genes are TRBV6-1 and TRBJ1-3; D gene unclear. The V gene's germline CDR1 is MNHNS and CDR2 SASEGT. Trimming removed 3 bases from V and 3 bases from J, with 9 bases in between. The CDR3 covers 14 residues. DNA for the CDR3: TGTGCCAGCAGTGACACCGCTCTTGGAAACACCATATATTTT. This encodes CASSDTALGNTIYF.

This clone occurred many times. The chain combines TRBV5-1 with TRBJ1-2, with 9 nucleotides matching TRBD1. Germline V gene lookup returns CDR1 SGHRS and CDR2 YFSETQ. Trimming at V came to 1 base and at J to 6 bases, leaving 13 bases not matched to a gene. The length of the CDR3 is 17 residues. The chain's CDR3 is CASSLYRDRDTLDGYTF. CDR3 nucleotide sequence: TGCGCCAGCAGCTTGTACCGGGACAGGGACACACTTGATGGCTACACCTTC.

This clone came up a few times. This chain connects TRBV28 to TRBJ1-4; D unclear. Germline CDR1 MDHEN, CDR2 SYDVKM. The length of the CDR3 is 14 residues. Trimming pared 6 bases from V and 6 bases from J, leaving 14 bases between. The CDR3 sequence: CASSPQSADEKLFF. As DNA, the CDR3 is TGTGCCAGCAGCCCTCAGTCGGCGGATGAAAAACTGTTTTTT.

V is TRBV7-2 and J is TRBJ2-2, with D uncertain. Trimming cost V 2 bases and J 1 base, with 5 bases left between them. The CDR3 extends over 14 amino acids. The germline CDR1 and CDR2 sequences are SGHTA and FQGNSA. For the CDR3, the DNA is TGTGCCAGCAGCTTACTAGGGAACACCGGGGAGCTGTTTTTT. It encodes CASSLLGNTGELFF.

This clone was detected only a few times. Other nucleotide sequences from this sample produce the same CDR3. V usage is TRBV7-2 and J usage is TRBJ2-5; either TRBD1 or TRBD2 may supply D (5 bases each). This CDR3 comprises 14 residues. In germline, CDR1 is SGHTA, CDR2 FQGNSA. Trimming removed 1 base from V and 2 bases from J, with 8 bases in between. This chain's CDR3 is CASSLVGGQETQYF. CDR3 bases: TGTGCCAGCAGCTTAGTTGGGGGACAAGAGACCCAGTACTTC.

This clone was counted between two and nine times. With only one base between it and a far larger clone, this is likely a read error. The same CDR3 arises from other DNA sequences in this sample as well. The V and J genes are TRBV5-5 and TRBJ2-6, with a possible D match to TRBD1 (5 bases). The CDR3 has 15 residues. Looked up from germline, CDR1 is SGHKS and CDR2 is YYEKEE (reference sequence). V lost 2 bases to trimming and J lost 0 bases, with 6 bases between them. DNA of the CDR3: TGTGCCAGCAGCTTAGACAGCTCTGGGGCCAACGTCCTGACTTTC. Protein: CASSLDSSGANVLTF.